These 20 T cell receptor beta chains were all obtained from the same sample, sequenced in a study of T cell responses to AZD1222 COVID-19 vaccine. Produced via immunoSEQ multiplex PCR; TCRdb's table is partial and in-frame only. The sample lists 100,000 to 150,000 clones, around 84% seen once, with about 27% in the top ten. Sequences were derived from peripheral blood, sampled 28 days after the second AZD1222 dose. These receptors came from an adult who received the AZD1222 COVID-19 vaccine.

This clone occurred a few times. The V call is TRBV7-9, the J call TRBJ1-6; TRBD1 matches 7 bases. Germline CDR1 and CDR2: SEHNR and FQNEAQ (reference sequence). The V and J ends lost 6 bases and 5 bases, in that order; junction bases with no gene match: 4. This CDR3 contains 14 residues. The CDR3 spells CASSPGTDNSPLHF. Here the CDR3 DNA reads TGTGCCAGCAGTCCCGGGACAGATAATTCACCCCTCCACTTT.

The V and J genes are TRBV20-1 and TRBJ1-5; 9 nucleotides align to TRBD1. This CDR3 contains 16 residues. V lost 3 bases to trimming and J lost 6 bases; unmatched junction nucleotides: 12. CDR1 and CDR2 (germline): DFQATT, SNEGSKA (reference sequence). CDR3 bases: TGCAGTGCTAGTAGTCCGACAGGGGGAATGGGTCAGCCCCAGCATTTT. Translation gives CSASSPTGGMGQPQHF.

The gene calls are TRBV7-2 and TRBJ2-7, with D perhaps TRBD1 (5 bases). The CDR3 is 14 residues long. Germline loops: CDR1 SGHTA, CDR2 FQGNSA. The V and J ends lost 1 base and 1 base respectively, with 8 bases between them. In DNA, the CDR3 is TGTGCCAGCAGCTTAGACAGGTCTTCCTACGAGCAGTACTTC. This translates into CASSLDRSSYEQYF.

The chain uses TRBV5-1 and TRBJ2-2, with TRBD1 as a possible D gene (6 bases). Trimming took off 0 bases at V and 1 base at J, with 7 bases between the two ends. This CDR3 is 15 amino acids long. The V gene's germline CDR1 is SGHRS and CDR2 YFSETQ. The CDR3 coding sequence is TGCGCCAGCAGCTTGGGGGACAAGAACACCGGGGAGCTGTTTTTT. It yields the protein CASSLGDKNTGELFF.

The chain carries TRBV5-1 and TRBJ2-1; D call uncertain. V shed 0 bases and J shed 6 bases, with 7 bases lying between them. This CDR3 is 13 amino acids long. In germline, CDR1 is SGHRS, CDR2 YFSETQ. The DNA of the CDR3 is TGCGCCAGCAGCTTGGCCGTCCCCAATGAGCAGTTCTTC. Its translation is CASSLAVPNEQFF.

The genes are TRBV5-1 and TRBJ1-1; TRBD1 is a possible D gene (5 bases). Trimming pared 0 bases from V and 1 base from J, leaving 10 bases between. CDR1 and CDR2 (germline): SGHRS, YFSETQ. The CDR3 is 15 residues long. CDR3 nucleotides: TGCGCCAGCAGCTTGGTGCTGAGGGGGAACACTGAAGCTTTCTTT. Translated: CASSLVLRGNTEAFF.

The gene calls are TRBV7-2 and TRBJ1-1, with 9 bases matching TRBD1. With V trimmed by 5 bases and J by 0 bases, 10 bases remained unmatched. This CDR3 comprises 17 residues. The germline V gene has CDR1 SGHTA and CDR2 FQGNSA. The CDR3 is CASSQKGQGSMNTEAFF. As DNA, the CDR3 is TGTGCCAGCAGCCAAAAGGGACAGGGCTCCATGAACACTGAAGCTTTCTTT.

The genes are TRBV5-1 and TRBJ2-2; 7 positions match TRBD1. The V segment lost 3 bases and the J segment 0 bases; nucleotides outside the gene matches: 2. Germline loops: CDR1 SGHRS, CDR2 YFSETQ. The CDR3 loop spans 15 amino acids. The CDR3 DNA reads as TGCGCCAGCAGCTACGGGACAGCGAACACCGGGGAGCTGTTTTTT. Amino acid sequence: CASSYGTANTGELFF.

The chain has TRBV11-2 and TRBJ2-1; tentatively, D is TRBD2 (6 bases). The CDR3 has 13 amino acids. Germline-derived CDR1 and CDR2 are SGHAT and FQNNGV. The V gene lost 6 bases and the J gene lost 9 bases, with 15 bases spanning the gap. CDR3 protein: CASRRWGDGEQFF. DNA of the CDR3: TGTGCCAGCAGAAGGTGGGGGGATGGTGAGCAGTTCTTC. The entire variable domain, with the rest obtained from reference TRBV11-2 and TRBJ2-1, is as follows: EAGVAQSPRYKIIEKRQSVAFWCNPISGHATLYWYQQILGQGPKLLIQFQNNGVVDDSQLPKDRFSAERLKGVDSTLKIQPAKLEDSAVYLCASRRWGDGEQFFGPGTRLTVL.

The chain uses TRBV19 and TRBJ2-1, with TRBD2 matching over 11 bases. Germline trimming cut 8 bases from V and 7 bases from J; bases unmatched to any gene: 10. CDR1 and CDR2 (germline): LNHDA, SQIVND (reference sequence). CDR3 length: 15 residues. The CDR3 protein is CASDALAGGHNEQFF. DNA for the CDR3: TGTGCCAGTGACGCATTAGCGGGGGGGCATAATGAGCAGTTCTTC.

This chain joins TRBV4-1 and TRBJ2-2; D unresolved. The CDR3 is 13 amino acids. From germline, CDR1 is MGHRA and CDR2 YSYEKL. Trimming cost V 4 bases and J 7 bases, with 10 bases left between them. The CDR3 sequence: CASSPVFGGELFF. The CDR3 DNA reads as TGCGCCAGCAGCCCCGTATTTGGCGGGGAGCTGTTTTTT.

V usage is TRBV2 and J usage is TRBJ1-3, with unresolved D. The V gene lost 6 bases and the J gene lost 10 bases, with 13 bases spanning the gap. Per germline, CDR1 SNHLY and CDR2 FYNNEI. The CDR3 loop spans 12 amino acids. CDR3 bases: TGTGCCAGCAGACATGAACGAGGTACCATATATTTT. It translates to CASRHERGTIYF. The full variable domain, in which reference TRBV2 and TRBJ1-3 provide the parts outside the CDR3, is EPEVTQTPSHQVTQMGQEVILRCVPISNHLYFYWYRQILGQKVEFLVSFYNNEISEKSEIFDDQFSVERPDGSNFTLKIRSTKLEDSAMYFCASRHERGTIYFGEGSWLTVV.

The chain recombines TRBV4-3 with TRBJ2-4; 11 bases are shared with TRBD2. This CDR3 region has 14 residues. In germline, CDR1 is LGHNA, CDR2 YSLEER. Trimming at V came to 4 bases and at J to 6 bases, leaving 2 bases not matched to a gene. In DNA, the CDR3 is TGCGCCAGCAGCCCCGGACTAGCGGGAAACATTCAGTACTTC. It translates to CASSPGLAGNIQYF.

The CDR3 nucleotides read TGCAGTGCTAGTGACGCTCTGAGGATCTATGGCTACACCTTC. Its protein is CSASDALRIYGYTF. The gene calls are TRBV20-1 and TRBJ1-2; D not resolved. Germline V gene data show CDR1 as DFQATT and CDR2 as SNEGSKA (reference sequence). The V end was cut by 3 bases, the J end by 4 bases, with 15 bases between. The length of the CDR3 is 14 residues.

This chain links TRBV7-2 with TRBJ1-4, with D tentatively TRBD1 (6 bases). This CDR3 has 16 residues. V was clipped by 5 bases and J by 8 bases, with 21 bases between them. CDR1 is SGHTA, CDR2 FQGNSA, per germline. CDR3 coding DNA: TGTGCCAGCAGCCCTACTGGGGGGCGGGGGCTAGAAAAACTGTTTTTT. It translates to CASSPTGGRGLEKLFF.

V is TRBV2 and J is TRBJ1-1, with TRBD1 matching 9 bases. The CDR3 has 15 residues. J was trimmed by 3 bases and V by 7 bases; bases with no gene match: 9. CDR1 and CDR2 (germline): SNHLY, FYNNEI. The CDR3: CASILRQGVDTEAFF. CDR3 sequence (DNA): TGTGCCAGCATCCTACGACAGGGGGTTGACACTGAAGCTTTCTTT.

The genes are TRBV4-3 and TRBJ1-2; D might be TRBD1 (6 bases). Germline V CDR1 and CDR2: LGHNA, YSLEER. The V and J ends lost 0 bases and 3 bases respectively, with 14 bases between them. The CDR3 loop spans 16 amino acids. The CDR3 loop is CASSQEAIQGDYGYTF. The DNA of the CDR3 is TGCGCCAGCAGCCAAGAGGCTATACAGGGAGACTATGGCTACACCTTC.

This clone was recorded only once. V usage is TRBV18 and J usage is TRBJ1-5; D possibly corresponds to TRBD1 (6 bases). The CDR3 consists of 15 residues. Germline V CDR1 and CDR2: KGHSH, LQKENI. V lost 3 bases to trimming and J lost 6 bases, with 15 bases between them. The CDR3 coding sequence is TGTGCCAGCTCACCGTATTGGGGGGCCGGTCAGCCCCAGCATTTT. As protein: CASSPYWGAGQPQHF.

The chain couples TRBV7-2 to TRBJ2-3; 10 bases align to TRBD2. Germline-derived CDR1 and CDR2 are SGHTA and FQGNSA. This CDR3 region has 17 residues. The trim removed 5 bases at V and 8 bases at J, leaving 16 bases unmatched. The CDR3: CASSVDGRAGGPRTQYF. The CDR3 nucleotides are TGTGCCAGCAGCGTTGACGGACGAGCGGGGGGGCCGCGTACGCAGTATTTT.

This clone was counted a few times. The chain couples TRBV6-2 or TRBV6-3 to TRBJ1-1; TRBD1 might be the D (6 bases). This CDR3 has 15 residues. The V end lost 5 bases, the J end lost 3 bases, and 16 bases lay between the germline ends. CDR1 and CDR2 from the germline V gene are MNHEY and SVGEGT. This chain's CDR3 is CASSPPTQGYTEAFF. The DNA for the CDR3 is TGTGCCAGCAGTCCACCGACACAGGGTTACACTGAAGCTTTCTTT.